The 8 T cell receptor beta chains given below trace back to one sample, sequenced in a study of regulatory T cells in long-lasting Graves disease. According to the study, TCR beta libraries were built with iRepertoire HTBI primers and CDR3-region Arm-PCR. TCRdb reprocessed the multiplex PCR reads with MiXCR, giving one entry per CDR3 protein. The top ten hold 15% to 20% of the sample, which has 440,000 or so distinct CDR3 sequences, about 15% seen once. Time point in this sample: newly diagnosed GD, antithyroid drugs for less than 3 months. Isolated PBMC RNA provided the starting material for the TCR library. These sequences were also reported in another study, on T cells in Graves' hyperthyroidism and ophthalmopathy.

This specimen consisted of peripheral blood mononuclear cells (PBMCs), obtained at new diagnosis, from a patient treated with antithyroid drugs. The receptors stem from a woman aged 25 to 39 with Graves disease.

This clonotype was picked up many times. V usage is TRBV4-1 and J usage is TRBJ2-7; TRBD1 might be the D (5 bases). Trimming removed 0 bases at V and 2 bases at J, with 14 bases between. The CDR3 has 16 residues. Germline CDR1 and CDR2: MGHRA and YSYEKL. The CDR3, as DNA: TGCGCCAGCAGCCAAGACTACCTCAGGGCAACCTACGAGCAGTACTTC. As protein: CASSQDYLRATYEQYF.

In its sample, this clonotype was seen many times. The rearrangement joins TRBV7-3 to TRBJ2-1; D is perhaps TRBD1 (6 bases). Trimming took off 5 bases at V and 5 bases at J, with 13 bases between the two ends. The CDR3 spans 14 residues. CDR1 and CDR2 (germline): SGHTA, FQGTGA. The CDR3 bases are TGTGCCAGCAGCCGCGAATACAGGGACAATGAGCAGTTCTTC. Amino acids: CASSREYRDNEQFF. Full variable domain (rest looked up from reference TRBV7-3 and TRBJ2-1): GAGVSQTPSNKVTEKGKYVELRCDPISGHTALYWYRQSLGQGPEFLIYFQGTGAADDSGLPNDRFFAVRPEGSVSTLKIQRTERGDSAVYLCASSREYRDNEQFFGPGTRLTVL.

This clonotype was counted at least ten times. This chain connects TRBV5-4 to TRBJ2-1; the D is unclear. The CDR3 runs to 15 residues. V lost 2 bases and J 4 bases, leaving 13 bases between the germline ends. The germline V gene encodes CDR1 SGHNT and CDR2 YYREEE (reference sequence). The DNA of the CDR3 is TGTGCCAGCAGCTTCCCCCAAGGCCCGTACAATGAGCAGTTCTTC. Protein: CASSFPQGPYNEQFF.

There are many counts of this clonotype. CDR3 DNA sequence: TGTGCCACCAGTGATTTGGGACAGGTCTACGAGCAGTACTTC. This codes for CATSDLGQVYEQYF. This chain uses TRBV24-1 with TRBJ2-7; 7 bases fit TRBD1. The germline V gene has CDR1 KGHDR and CDR2 SFDVKD. This CDR3 has 14 amino acids. V trimming: 0 bases; J trimming: 3 bases; junction bases outside the gene matches: 1.

Many counts were recorded for this clonotype. V gene TRBV20-1 combines with J gene TRBJ2-7; 8 bases match TRBD2. V dropped 3 bases and J dropped 5; count of bases not matched to a gene: 9. Germline V gene lookup returns CDR1 DFQATT and CDR2 SNEGSKA (reference sequence). The CDR3 is 14 amino acids. CDR3 sequence (DNA): TGCAGTGCTAGTTTGGGACTAGAATCTGACGAGCAGTACTTC. Its protein product is CSASLGLESDEQYF.

At least ten counts were recorded for this clonotype. The rearrangement links TRBV20-1 to TRBJ1-2, with D uncertain. The CDR3 extends over 11 amino acids. The germline CDR1 and CDR2 sequences are DFQATT and SNEGSKA (reference sequence). Trimming pared 4 bases from V and 4 bases from J, leaving 7 bases between. The CDR3 region has the DNA TGCAGTGCTACAGCGTTCTATGGCTACACCTTC. The encoded protein is CSATAFYGYTF.

This clonotype was counted only a few times. The V and J genes are TRBV12-3 or TRBV12-4 and TRBJ2-5, with D perhaps matching TRBD2 (6 bases). CDR3 size: 15 residues. Trimming stripped 4 bases from V and 4 bases from J, with 16 bases between. The CDR3 here is CASSSGLRTAETQYF. Here the CDR3 DNA reads TGTGCCAGCAGTTCGGGACTCAGGACGGCAGAGACCCAGTACTTC.

This clonotype was observed a handful of times. Here the CDR3 reads CASSSASKTGELFF. The DNA for the CDR3 is TGTGCCAGCAGTTCCGCGAGTAAGACCGGGGAGCTGTTTTTT. The chain is built from TRBV6-2 or TRBV6-3 and TRBJ2-2, with no clear D. The CDR3 runs 14 residues. CDR1 is MNHEY and CDR2 is SVGEGT in the germline V gene. V dropped 4 bases and J dropped 5 bases, with 11 bases sitting between them.